Sequencing of this T cell receptor (beta chain) was carried out in a study of blood T cell repertoires in COVID-19. Study information: Acute-phase and convalescent COVID-19 samples originated in the United States, Italy and Spain.

V was pared by 0 bases and J by 9 bases, with 12 bases between. CDR1 is LGHNT and CDR2 is FRNRAP in the germline V gene. This CDR3 has 14 residues. This table comes from immunoSEQ multiplex PCR, and its TCRdb copy is limited to in-frame clones, with some not included. The top ten hold about 0.7% of the sample, which has around 450,000 clones, 87% seen once. The sample holds one count of this clone. The chain joins TRBV12-5 to TRBJ2-1; D remains unclear. The sequence was obtained from a young woman who had recovered from COVID-19. Source material: PBMCs or T cells enriched from blood (not recorded which). This CDR3 is CASGLVPSLGEQFF. The CDR3 DNA reads TGTGCTAGTGGTTTGGTACCCAGTCTAGGTGAGCAGTTCTTC. Full variable domain (remainder filled in from reference TRBV12-5 and TRBJ2-1): DARVTQTPRHKVTEMGQEVTMRCQPILGHNTVFWYRQTMMQGLELLAYFRNRAPLDDSGMPKDRFSAEMPDATLATLKIQPSEPRDSAVYFCASGLVPSLGEQFFGPGTRLTVL.